The rows below give T cell receptor beta chains drawn from one sample of a study of CD8 T cells in Susac syndrome. TCRdb independently ran MiXCR on the immunoSEQ multiplex PCR reads; one entry per CDR3 protein. The sample has some 140,000 distinct CDR3 sequences, around 95% seen once. Sequencing used CD8+ T cells from PBMCs. The receptors derive from a human donor with Susac syndrome. CDR3s include the opening cysteine and the closing phenylalanine or tryptophan. D genes are given only for firm matches. The size of a clone is reported for some rows only, either as once, few or many, or as a class for expanded clones.

V: TRBV29-1; length: 13; J: TRBJ2-7; D: .; size: .; DNA: TGCAGCGTTGAAGGAGTATTGGGATACGAGCAGTACTTC; CDR3: CSVEGVLGYEQYF
V: TRBV29-1; length: 17; J: TRBJ2-3; D: TRBD2; size: .; DNA: TGCAGCGTAAGGGGACTAGCGGGAGGCAAAAGCACAGATACGCAGTATTTT; CDR3: CSVRGLAGGKSTDTQYF
V: TRBV15; length: 14; J: TRBJ2-7; D: TRBD1; size: .; DNA: TGTGCCACCAGCAGCCGGACAGGGGGCGACGAGCAGTACTTC; CDR3: CATSSRTGGDEQYF
V: TRBV20-1; length: 15; J: TRBJ1-4; D: TRBD1; size: .; DNA: TGCAGTGCTAGACTCGGACAGGATGGTTTTGAAAAACTGTTTTTT; CDR3: CSARLGQDGFEKLFF
V: TRBV7-8; length: 14; J: TRBJ1-5; D: .; size: .; DNA: TGTGCCAGCAGCTTGAGCCCTAGCAATCAGCCCCAGCATTTT; CDR3: CASSLSPSNQPQHF
V: TRBV25-1; length: 17; J: TRBJ2-1; D: TRBD2; size: .; DNA: TGTGCCAGCAGCCCCGGGACTAGCGGGAGGGGATACAATGAGCAGTTCTTC; CDR3: CASSPGTSGRGYNEQFF
V: TRBV20-1; length: 17; J: TRBJ2-7; D: TRBD1; size: .; DNA: TGCAGTGCTAGAGGGGGACAGGGGGCGATTTTCCCCTACGAGCAGTACTTC; CDR3: CSARGGQGAIFPYEQYF
V: TRBV11-2; length: 10; J: TRBJ2-5; D: .; size: few; DNA: TGTGCCAGCAGTGAAGAGACCCAGTACTTC; CDR3: CASSEETQYF
V: TRBV19; length: 14; J: TRBJ1-1; D: .; size: .; DNA: TGTGCCAGTAGTCTCGGGGGGGGCTTCACTGAAGCTTTCTTT; CDR3: CASSLGGGFTEAFF
V: TRBV6-5; length: 13; J: TRBJ2-1; D: .; size: .; DNA: TGTGCCAGCAGCCCGACAGAATACAATGAGCAGTTCTTC; CDR3: CASSPTEYNEQFF
V: TRBV29-1; length: 15; J: TRBJ2-2; D: TRBD2; size: .; DNA: TGCAGCGTCGACTTAGCGGGAGGGCCCACCGGGGAGCTGTTTTTT; CDR3: CSVDLAGGPTGELFF
V: TRBV20-1; length: 14; J: TRBJ1-1; D: .; size: .; DNA: TGCAGTGCTTTCCTCGGGGGGCTGAACACTGAAGCTTTCTTT; CDR3: CSAFLGGLNTEAFF
V: TRBV5-4; length: 17; J: TRBJ2-2; D: TRBD2; size: .; DNA: TGTGCCAGCAGCCCCATAGGGATAGCGGGAGACACCGGGGAGCTGTTTTTT; CDR3: CASSPIGIAGDTGELFF
V: TRBV19; length: 14; J: TRBJ2-7; D: .; size: .; DNA: TGTGCCAGTAGTATGGGGACGGGGGACTACGAGCAGTACTTC; CDR3: CASSMGTGDYEQYF
V: TRBV11-2; length: 15; J: TRBJ2-7; D: .; size: .; DNA: TGTGCCAGCAGCTTAGATCCGGGTTCGGTCTACGAGCAGTACTTC; CDR3: CASSLDPGSVYEQYF
V: TRBV6-4; length: 17; J: TRBJ2-5; D: .; size: .; DNA: TGTGCCAGCAGTGACTCGAAGCCTGGGGGCGAATTGGAAACCCAGTACTTC; CDR3: CASSDSKPGGELETQYF
V: TRBV12-3/TRBV12-4; length: 20; J: TRBJ2-3; D: TRBD2; size: once; DNA: TGTGCCAGCAGTTTGCCCCCTTGGACTAGCGGTATTGCTAGCACAGATACGCAGTATTTT; CDR3: CASSLPPWTSGIASTDTQYF
V: TRBV5-1; length: 14; J: TRBJ2-3; D: .; size: .; DNA: TGCGCCAGCAGCCCGGCAGACCGCACAGATACGCAGTATTTT; CDR3: CASSPADRTDTQYF
V: TRBV18; length: 18; J: TRBJ2-3; D: .; size: .; DNA: TGTGCCAGCTCACCAGACACCGAAGGGGAGACTAGCACAGATACGCAGTATTTT; CDR3: CASSPDTEGETSTDTQYF
V: TRBV20-1; length: 11; J: TRBJ2-3; D: .; size: .; DNA: TGCAGTGCTAGACTAGTGGCCACGCAGTATTTT; CDR3: CSARLVATQYF
V: TRBV4-1; length: 15; J: TRBJ1-1; D: TRBD1; size: .; DNA: TGCGCCAGCAGCCAGTGGACAGGGACGGACACTGAAGCTTTCTTT; CDR3: CASSQWTGTDTEAFF
V: TRBV28; length: 15; J: TRBJ2-7; D: TRBD2; size: .; DNA: TGTGCCAGCACGCCCCGAGCGGGAGGGCTTTACGAGCAGTACTTC; CDR3: CASTPRAGGLYEQYF
V: TRBV14; length: 13; J: TRBJ2-7; D: .; size: .; DNA: TGTGCCAGCAGCCAATGGGAAGGCTACGAGCAGTACTTC; CDR3: CASSQWEGYEQYF
V: TRBV28; length: 15; J: TRBJ2-1; D: TRBD2; size: .; DNA: TGTGCCAGCAGTTTGCGCGGGAGCTCCTACAATGAGCAGTTCTTC; CDR3: CASSLRGSSYNEQFF
V: TRBV4-1; length: 13; J: TRBJ1-1; D: .; size: .; DNA: TGCGCCAGCAGCCTACAAGGACCTACTGAAGCTTTCTTT; CDR3: CASSLQGPTEAFF
V: TRBV20-1; length: 17; J: TRBJ2-7; D: TRBD2; size: once; DNA: TGCAGTGCTCTGACTAGCGGGACTGCAAGTGCTTACCCCGAGCAGTACTTC; CDR3: CSALTSGTASAYPEQYF
V: TRBV7-7; length: 17; J: TRBJ2-6; D: .; size: .; DNA: TGTGCTAGCAGCTTAGCGGCCCTGAGCTCTGGGGCCAACGTCCTGACTTTC; CDR3: CASSLAALSSGANVLTF
V: TRBV9; length: 16; J: TRBJ1-4; D: TRBD1; size: .; DNA: TGTGCCAGCAGCGCACCATCCGGGACAGGGTATGAAAAACTGTTTTTT; CDR3: CASSAPSGTGYEKLFF
V: TRBV12-3/TRBV12-4; length: 13; J: TRBJ2-3; D: .; size: .; DNA: TGTGCCAGCAGTTTTAGCCACACAGATACGCAGTATTTT; CDR3: CASSFSHTDTQYF
V: TRBV11-2; length: 16; J: TRBJ2-5; D: TRBD2; size: .; DNA: TGTGCCAGCAGCTTAGAGGCGGGAGGGGTACGGGAGACCCAGTACTTC; CDR3: CASSLEAGGVRETQYF
V: TRBV9; length: 15; J: TRBJ2-7; D: TRBD2; size: .; DNA: TGTGCCAGCAGCGTGACTAGCGGGAGTACCTACGAGCAGTACTTC; CDR3: CASSVTSGSTYEQYF
V: TRBV5-4; length: 13; J: TRBJ2-1; D: .; size: .; DNA: TGTGCCAGCAGCTTGTGGTCTGGTAATGAGCAGTTCTTC; CDR3: CASSLWSGNEQFF
V: TRBV28; length: 13; J: TRBJ2-5; D: .; size: .; DNA: TGTGCCAGCAGTGCCAGGCCCCAAGAGACCCAGTACTTC; CDR3: CASSARPQETQYF
V: TRBV29-1; length: 14; J: TRBJ2-3; D: .; size: .; DNA: TGCAGCGTCCCGGATTACCTTAGCACAGATACGCAGTATTTT; CDR3: CSVPDYLSTDTQYF
V: TRBV29-1; length: 15; J: TRBJ2-2; D: .; size: .; DNA: TGCAGCGTTGAGTCTGGTGGGGCCTGGCCCGGGGAGCTGTTTTTT; CDR3: CSVESGGAWPGELFF
V: TRBV6-2/TRBV6-3; length: 15; J: TRBJ2-7; D: .; size: .; DNA: TGTGCCAGCAGTTCGCGGGGAAGCCTTACCTACGAGCAGTACTTC; CDR3: CASSSRGSLTYEQYF
V: TRBV13; length: 15; J: TRBJ2-1; D: .; size: .; DNA: TGTGCCAGCAGCTTAGTGGCTCTCTCCTACAATGAGCAGTTCTTC; CDR3: CASSLVALSYNEQFF
V: TRBV13; length: 15; J: TRBJ1-2; D: .; size: .; DNA: TGTGCCAGCAGCTTAGTTTCTGGTGTCGACTATGGCTACACCTTC; CDR3: CASSLVSGVDYGYTF
V: TRBV27; length: 19; J: TRBJ2-7; D: TRBD2; size: .; DNA: TGTGCCAGCAGCCCTCGGACCCCCGCGGGAGCGGGAGGGCCGTACGAGCAGTACTTC; CDR3: CASSPRTPAGAGGPYEQYF
V: TRBV28; length: 13; J: TRBJ1-4; D: .; size: .; DNA: TGTGCCAGCAGTTTATACAGCAATGAAAAACTGTTTTTT; CDR3: CASSLYSNEKLFF
V: TRBV29-1; length: 14; J: TRBJ1-1; D: TRBD1; size: .; DNA: TGCAGCGTAGCCGCGACAGGGCAGAGCACTGAAGCTTTCTTT; CDR3: CSVAATGQSTEAFF
V: TRBV13; length: 15; J: TRBJ2-1; D: .; size: .; DNA: TGTGCCAGCAGCCTAACTGGAATAGTTTACAATGAGCAGTTCTTC; CDR3: CASSLTGIVYNEQFF
V: TRBV20-1; length: 14; J: TRBJ2-7; D: .; size: .; DNA: TGCAGTGCTAAAGGGCGTCAGAACCTGTACGAGCAGTACTTC; CDR3: CSAKGRQNLYEQYF
V: TRBV5-1; length: 14; J: TRBJ2-1; D: .; size: .; DNA: TGCGCCAGCAGCTTGGTCGTAGTTTGGGATGAGCAGTTCTTC; CDR3: CASSLVVVWDEQFF
V: TRBV28; length: 13; J: TRBJ1-5; D: TRBD1; size: .; DNA: TGTGCCAGCACCTTGACAGGGGATCAGCCCCAGCATTTT; CDR3: CASTLTGDQPQHF
V: TRBV10-3; length: 13; J: TRBJ2-5; D: .; size: .; DNA: TGTGCCATCAGTGCATTGCCGCAAGAGACCCAGTACTTC; CDR3: CAISALPQETQYF
V: TRBV4-1; length: 13; J: TRBJ2-2; D: .; size: .; DNA: TGCGCCAGCAGCGAAACGGGGACCGGGGAGCTGTTTTTT; CDR3: CASSETGTGELFF
V: TRBV15; length: 14; J: TRBJ1-2; D: TRBD1; size: .; DNA: TGTGCCACCAGCACGGGACAGGGGGCGTGGGGCTACACCTTC; CDR3: CATSTGQGAWGYTF
V: TRBV3-1; length: 15; J: TRBJ2-2; D: .; size: .; DNA: TGTGCCAGCAGCCAAGGCCCGATGAGCTACGGGGAGCTGTTTTTT; CDR3: CASSQGPMSYGELFF
V: TRBV4-1; length: 15; J: TRBJ1-4; D: .; size: .; DNA: TGCGCCAGCAGCCCCTGGGCGGGAGCTAATGAAAAACTGTTTTTT; CDR3: CASSPWAGANEKLFF
V: TRBV30; length: 14; J: TRBJ2-7; D: TRBD2; size: .; DNA: TGTGCCTGCACCCTAGCGGGAGGTCCCTACGAGCAGTACTTC; CDR3: CACTLAGGPYEQYF
V: TRBV21-1; length: 17; J: TRBJ2-7; D: .; size: .; DNA: TGTGCCAGCAGCAAGAATCGGGCGGCGAAACGTACCTACGAGCAGTACTTC; CDR3: CASSKNRAAKRTYEQYF
V: TRBV4-2; length: 16; J: TRBJ2-3; D: TRBD2; size: few; DNA: TGTGCCAGCAGCCAAGATCCTAGCGGGACCGCTAATACGCAGTATTTT; CDR3: CASSQDPSGTANTQYF
V: TRBV6-5; length: 14; J: TRBJ1-1; D: .; size: .; DNA: TGTGCCAGCAGTTACCGACAGTGGGATAAATCCGCTTTCTTT; CDR3: CASSYRQWDKSAFF
V: TRBV19; length: 19; J: TRBJ2-5; D: TRBD2; size: .; DNA: TGTGCCAGTACCGACCCCGGGACTAGCGGCGGCAGCACTCCAGAGACCCAGTACTTC; CDR3: CASTDPGTSGGSTPETQYF
V: TRBV3-1; length: 18; J: TRBJ2-7; D: .; size: .; DNA: TGTGCCAGCAGCCAAGGGGGCTCGCTTAGGGACATAAACTACGAGCAGTACTTC; CDR3: CASSQGGSLRDINYEQYF